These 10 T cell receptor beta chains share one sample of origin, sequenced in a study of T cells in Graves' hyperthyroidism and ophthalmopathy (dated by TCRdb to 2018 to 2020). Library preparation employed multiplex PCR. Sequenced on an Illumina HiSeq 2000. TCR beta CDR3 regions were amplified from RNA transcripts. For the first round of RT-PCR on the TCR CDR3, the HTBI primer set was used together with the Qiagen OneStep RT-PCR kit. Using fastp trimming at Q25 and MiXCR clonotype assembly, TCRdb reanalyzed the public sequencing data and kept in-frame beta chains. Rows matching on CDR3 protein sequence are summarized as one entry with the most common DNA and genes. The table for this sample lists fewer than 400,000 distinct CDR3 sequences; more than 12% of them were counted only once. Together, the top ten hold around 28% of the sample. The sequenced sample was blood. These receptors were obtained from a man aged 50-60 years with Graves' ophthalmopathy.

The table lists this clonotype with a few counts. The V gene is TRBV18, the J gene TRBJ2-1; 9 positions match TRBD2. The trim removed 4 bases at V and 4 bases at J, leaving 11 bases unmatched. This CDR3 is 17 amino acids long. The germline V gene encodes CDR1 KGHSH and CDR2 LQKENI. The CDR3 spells CASSLNKGTSTYNEQFF. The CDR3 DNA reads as TGTGCCAGCTCACTTAACAAGGGGACTAGCACATACAATGAGCAGTTCTTC.

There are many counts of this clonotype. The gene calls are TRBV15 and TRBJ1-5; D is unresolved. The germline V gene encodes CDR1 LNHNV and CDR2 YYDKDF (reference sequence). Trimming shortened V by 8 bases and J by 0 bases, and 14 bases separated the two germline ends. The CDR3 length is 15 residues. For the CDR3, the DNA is TGTGCCACCGCTAGAGATTCGGATAGCAATCAGCCCCAGCATTTT. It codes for CATARDSDSNQPQHF. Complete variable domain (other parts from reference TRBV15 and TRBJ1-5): DAMVIQNPRYQVTQFGKPVTLSCSQTLNHNVMYWYQQKSSQAPKLLFHYYDKDFNNEADTPDNFQSRRPNTSFCFLDIRSPGLGDTAMYLCATARDSDSNQPQHFGDGTRLSIL.

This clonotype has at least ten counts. The CDR3 spells CSVRDTENGYTF. The CDR3 DNA sequence: TGCAGCGTCCGGGACACGGAAAATGGCTACACCTTC. The V call is TRBV29-1, the J call TRBJ1-2, with TRBD1 as a possible D gene (6 bases). V was clipped by 6 bases and J by 6 bases, with 14 bases between them. CDR3 length: 12 amino acids. Germline CDR1 SQVTM, CDR2 ANQGSEA. Looking up the rest from reference TRBV29-1 and TRBJ1-2 gives the full variable domain: SAVISQKPSRDICQRGTSLTIQCQVDSQVTMMFWYRQQPGQSLTLIATANQGSEATYESGFVIDKFPISRPNLTFSTLTVSNMSPEDSSIYLCSVRDTENGYTFGSGTRLTVV.

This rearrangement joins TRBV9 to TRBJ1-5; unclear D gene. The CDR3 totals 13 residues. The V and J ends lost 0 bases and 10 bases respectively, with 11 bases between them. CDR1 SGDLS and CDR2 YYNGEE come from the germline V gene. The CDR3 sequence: CASSVDGDAPQHF. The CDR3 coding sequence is TGTGCCAGCAGCGTAGACGGGGATGCACCCCAGCATTTT.

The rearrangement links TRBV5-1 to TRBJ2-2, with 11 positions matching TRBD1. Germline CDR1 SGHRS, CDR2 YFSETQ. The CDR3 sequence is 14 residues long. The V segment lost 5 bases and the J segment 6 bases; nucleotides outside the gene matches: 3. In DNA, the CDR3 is TGCGCCAGCAGAGGACAGGGGGCCTCCGGGGAGCTGTTTTTT. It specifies CASRGQGASGELFF.

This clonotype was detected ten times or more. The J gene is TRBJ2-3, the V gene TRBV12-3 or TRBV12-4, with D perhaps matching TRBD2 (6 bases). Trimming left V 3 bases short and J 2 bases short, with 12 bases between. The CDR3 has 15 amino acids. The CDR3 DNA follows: TGTGCCAGCAGTTTCGGCGGGAAGTACACAGATACGCAGTATTTT. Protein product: CASSFGGKYTDTQYF.

The CDR3 is CASSETRAGGVRYGYTF. The CDR3 region has the DNA TGTGCCAGCAGTGAAACGAGGGCAGGGGGCGTTAGGTATGGCTACACCTTC. This chain connects TRBV25-1 to TRBJ1-2; 8 bases align to TRBD1. CDR1 and CDR2 from the germline V gene are MGHDK and SYGVNS. The CDR3 has 17 amino acids. V was pared by 2 bases and J by 5 bases, with 13 bases of the junction left unmatched.

The CDR3 reads CASSQDGAGYNEQFF. The CDR3, as DNA: TGCGCCAGCAGCCAAGACGGTGCGGGCTACAATGAGCAGTTCTTC. The gene calls are TRBV4-1 and TRBJ2-1; possibly TRBD2 for D (5 bases). Germline lookup yields CDR1 MGHRA and CDR2 YSYEKL. V was shortened by 0 bases and J by 3 bases, with 9 bases between the two germline ends. The CDR3 sequence is 15 residues long.

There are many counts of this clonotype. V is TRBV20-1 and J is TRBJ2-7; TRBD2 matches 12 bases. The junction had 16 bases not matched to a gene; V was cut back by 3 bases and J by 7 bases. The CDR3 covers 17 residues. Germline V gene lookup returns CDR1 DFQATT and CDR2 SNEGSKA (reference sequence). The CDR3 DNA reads TGCAGTGCTAGGCGGCCCCGGTCTAGCGGGAGGGCCACAGAGCAGTACTTC. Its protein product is CSARRPRSSGRATEQYF.

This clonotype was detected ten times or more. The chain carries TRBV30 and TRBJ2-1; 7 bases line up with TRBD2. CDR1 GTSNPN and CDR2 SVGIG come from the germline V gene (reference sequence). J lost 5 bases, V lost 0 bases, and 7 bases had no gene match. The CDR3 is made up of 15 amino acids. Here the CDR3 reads CAWSVGSGLNNEQFF. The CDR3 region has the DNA TGTGCCTGGAGTGTCGGTAGCGGGCTAAACAATGAGCAGTTCTTC.